This TCR beta chain appears in the sequencing data of a study of multiple sclerosis patients with progressive multifocal leukoencephalopathy. Sequenced by immunoSEQ multiplex PCR; TCRdb stores in-frame clones only, minus some. Among approximately 28,000 clones listed, about nine tenths were seen once. The time point is: time of PML onset. PML was diagnosed clinically and by MRI, then confirmed by JC virus DNA in cerebrospinal fluid. This receptor was obtained from a woman aged 40 to 55 with progressive multifocal leukoencephalopathy. The sequencing here drew on PBMCs, taken from a patient treated with natalizumab.

The CDR3 region has the DNA TGTGCCAGCAGCTTAAATCTCGGATACGAGCAGTACTTC. Protein product: CASSLNLGYEQYF. The V and J genes are TRBV7-9 and TRBJ2-7; D gene uncertain. CDR1 and CDR2 (germline): SEHNR, FQNEAQ (reference sequence). Between the trimmed V and J ends, which lost 2 bases and 4 bases, there was a span of 9 bases. The CDR3 spans 13 residues.